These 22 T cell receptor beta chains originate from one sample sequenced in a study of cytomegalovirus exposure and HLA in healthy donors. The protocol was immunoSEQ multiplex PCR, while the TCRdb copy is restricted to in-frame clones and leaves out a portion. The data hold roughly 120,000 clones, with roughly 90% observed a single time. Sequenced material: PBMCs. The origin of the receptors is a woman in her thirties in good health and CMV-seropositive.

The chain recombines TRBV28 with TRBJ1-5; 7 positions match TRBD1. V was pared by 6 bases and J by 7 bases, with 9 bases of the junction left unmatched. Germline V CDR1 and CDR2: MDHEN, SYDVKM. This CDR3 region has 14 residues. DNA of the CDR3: TGTGCCAGCAGGGAAGGGACAGTCCGCCAGCCCCAGCATTTT. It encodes CASREGTVRQPQHF.

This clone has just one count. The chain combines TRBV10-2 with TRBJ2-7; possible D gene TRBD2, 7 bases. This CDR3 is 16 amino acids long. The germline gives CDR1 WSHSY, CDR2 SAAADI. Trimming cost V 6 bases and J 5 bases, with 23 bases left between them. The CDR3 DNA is TGCGCCAGCAGCCTCCTGGGGGGGCGGGGTTCCCACGAGCAGTACTTC. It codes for CASSLLGGRGSHEQYF.

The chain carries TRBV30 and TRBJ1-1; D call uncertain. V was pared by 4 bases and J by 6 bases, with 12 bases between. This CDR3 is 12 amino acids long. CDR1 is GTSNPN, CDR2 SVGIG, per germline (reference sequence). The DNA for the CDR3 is TGTGCCTGGATTCGGGAGGCGGCTGAAGCTTTCTTT. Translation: CAWIREAAEAFF.

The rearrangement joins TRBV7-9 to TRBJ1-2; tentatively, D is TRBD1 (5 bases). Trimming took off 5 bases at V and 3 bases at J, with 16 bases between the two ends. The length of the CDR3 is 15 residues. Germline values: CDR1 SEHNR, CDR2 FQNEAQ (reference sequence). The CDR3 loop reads CASSRVQGSHYGYTF. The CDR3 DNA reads TGTGCCAGCAGCCGGGTCCAGGGCTCCCACTATGGCTACACCTTC.

This chain's CDR3 is CSVAGQGAQEQYF. For the CDR3, the DNA is TGCAGCGTAGCTGGACAGGGGGCGCAAGAGCAGTACTTC. The chain links TRBV29-1 to TRBJ2-7; 11 bases map to TRBD1. This CDR3 is built from 13 residues. With V trimmed by 6 bases and J by 7 bases, 8 bases remained unmatched. The germline V gene has CDR1 SQVTM and CDR2 ANQGSEA.

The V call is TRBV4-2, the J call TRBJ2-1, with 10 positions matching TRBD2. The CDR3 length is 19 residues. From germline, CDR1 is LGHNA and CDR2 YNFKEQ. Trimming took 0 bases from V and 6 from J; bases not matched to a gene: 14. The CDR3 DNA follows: TGTGCCAGCAGCCAAGATAGTCTTGGTCTAGCGGGAGAGATCAATGAGCAGTTCTTC. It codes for CASSQDSLGLAGEINEQFF.

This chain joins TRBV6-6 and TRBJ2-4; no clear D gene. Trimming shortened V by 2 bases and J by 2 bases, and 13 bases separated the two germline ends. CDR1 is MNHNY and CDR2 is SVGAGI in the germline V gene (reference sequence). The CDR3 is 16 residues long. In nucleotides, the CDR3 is TGTGCCAGCAGTTACGGAATAGCAATGTCCAAAAACATTCAGTACTTC. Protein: CASSYGIAMSKNIQYF.

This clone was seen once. In DNA form, the CDR3 reads TGCGCCAGCAGCCAATTGGGAGGGGTGGGTCAGCCCCAGCATTTT. It specifies CASSQLGGVGQPQHF. The J gene is TRBJ1-5, the V gene TRBV4-1; TRBD1 might be the D (5 bases). The CDR3 is made up of 15 amino acids. Trimming removed 2 bases from V and 6 bases from J, with 14 bases in between. Germline V gene sequence: CDR1 MGHRA, CDR2 YSYEKL.

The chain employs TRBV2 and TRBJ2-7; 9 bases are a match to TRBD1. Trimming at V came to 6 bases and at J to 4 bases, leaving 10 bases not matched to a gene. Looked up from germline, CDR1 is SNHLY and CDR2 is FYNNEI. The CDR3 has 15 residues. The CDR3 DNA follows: TGTGCCAGCAGGAGTGGGGACAGGGACGTTTACGAGCAGTACTTC. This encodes CASRSGDRDVYEQYF. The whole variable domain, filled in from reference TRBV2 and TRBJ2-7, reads EPEVTQTPSHQVTQMGQEVILRCVPISNHLYFYWYRQILGQKVEFLVSFYNNEISEKSEIFDDQFSVERPDGSNFTLKIRSTKLEDSAMYFCASRSGDRDVYEQYFGPGTRLTVT.

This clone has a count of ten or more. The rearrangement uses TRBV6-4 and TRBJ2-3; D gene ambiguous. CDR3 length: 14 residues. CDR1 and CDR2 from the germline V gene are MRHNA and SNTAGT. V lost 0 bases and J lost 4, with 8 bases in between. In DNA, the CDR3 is TGTGCCAGCAGTGACTCGGCAGAAGCAGATACGCAGTATTTT. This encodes CASSDSAEADTQYF.

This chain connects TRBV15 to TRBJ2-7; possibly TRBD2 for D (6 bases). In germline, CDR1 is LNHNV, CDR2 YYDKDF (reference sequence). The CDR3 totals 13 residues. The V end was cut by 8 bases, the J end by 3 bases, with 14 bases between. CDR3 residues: CATASVGLYEQYF. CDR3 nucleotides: TGTGCCACCGCTAGCGTCGGGCTCTACGAGCAGTACTTC.

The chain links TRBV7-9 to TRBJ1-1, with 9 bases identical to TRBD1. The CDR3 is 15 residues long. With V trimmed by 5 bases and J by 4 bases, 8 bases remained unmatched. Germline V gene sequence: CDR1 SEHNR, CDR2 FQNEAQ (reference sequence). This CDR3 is CASSQYRGHGTEAFF. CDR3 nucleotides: TGTGCCAGCAGCCAATACAGGGGGCATGGCACTGAAGCTTTCTTT.

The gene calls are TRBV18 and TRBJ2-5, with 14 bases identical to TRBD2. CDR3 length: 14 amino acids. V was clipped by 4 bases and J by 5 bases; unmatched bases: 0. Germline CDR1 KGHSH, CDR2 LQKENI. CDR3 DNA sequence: TGTGCCAGCTCACGGACTAGCGGGGGGGAGACCCAGTACTTC. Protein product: CASSRTSGGETQYF.

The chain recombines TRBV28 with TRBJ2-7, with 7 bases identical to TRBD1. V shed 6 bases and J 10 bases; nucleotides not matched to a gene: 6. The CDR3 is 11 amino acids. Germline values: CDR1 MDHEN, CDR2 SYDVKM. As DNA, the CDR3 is TGTGCCAGCAGCCCTGGGACAGCACAGTACTTC. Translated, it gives CASSPGTAQYF.

CDR3 loop: CASSWMGTGAGEQFF. In nucleotides, the CDR3 is TGCGCCAGCAGCTGGATGGGGACAGGGGCGGGTGAGCAGTTCTTC. The rearrangement uses TRBV5-1 and TRBJ2-1; TRBD1 matches at 10 bases. CDR1 is SGHRS, CDR2 YFSETQ, per germline. The CDR3 totals 15 residues. V shed 3 bases, J shed 9 bases, and the junction held 9 bases outside the gene matches.

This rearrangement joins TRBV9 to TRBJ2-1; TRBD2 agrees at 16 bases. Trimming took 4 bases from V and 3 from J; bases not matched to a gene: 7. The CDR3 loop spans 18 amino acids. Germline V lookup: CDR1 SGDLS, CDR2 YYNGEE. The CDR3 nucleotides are TGTGCCAGCAGCCCGGGGACTAGCGGGAGGGCCTTCTACAATGAGCAGTTCTTC. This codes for CASSPGTSGRAFYNEQFF.

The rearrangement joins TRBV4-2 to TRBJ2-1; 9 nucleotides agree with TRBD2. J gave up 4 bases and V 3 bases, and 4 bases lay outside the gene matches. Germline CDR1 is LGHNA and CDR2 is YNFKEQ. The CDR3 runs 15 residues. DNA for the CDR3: TGTGCCAGCAGCCAGTCTAGCGGGGCATACAATGAGCAGTTCTTC. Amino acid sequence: CASSQSSGAYNEQFF.

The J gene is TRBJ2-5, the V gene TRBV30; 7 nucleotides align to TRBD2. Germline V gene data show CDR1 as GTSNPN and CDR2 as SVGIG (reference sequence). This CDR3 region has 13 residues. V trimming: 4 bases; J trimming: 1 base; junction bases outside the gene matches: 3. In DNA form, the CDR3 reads TGTGCCTGGAACCCGGGGGGCCAAGAGACCCAGTACTTC. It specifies CAWNPGGQETQYF.

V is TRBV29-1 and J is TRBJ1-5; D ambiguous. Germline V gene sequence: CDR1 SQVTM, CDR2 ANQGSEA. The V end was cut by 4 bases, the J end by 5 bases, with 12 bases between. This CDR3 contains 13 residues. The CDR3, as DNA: TGCAGCGTTGGAGATTCCGGAGATCAGCCCCAGCATTTT. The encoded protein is CSVGDSGDQPQHF. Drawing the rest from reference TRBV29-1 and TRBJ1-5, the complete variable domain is SAVISQKPSRDICQRGTSLTIQCQVDSQVTMMFWYRQQPGQSLTLIATANQGSEATYESGFVIDKFPISRPNLTFSTLTVSNMSPEDSSIYLCSVGDSGDQPQHFGDGTRLSIL.

CDR3 loop: CSVRGVYNEQFF. The DNA for the CDR3 is TGCAGCGTCCGCGGGGTATACAATGAGCAGTTCTTC. The V gene is TRBV29-1, the J gene TRBJ2-1; D is perhaps TRBD2 (6 bases). The CDR3 has 12 amino acids. V was trimmed by 6 bases and J by 4 bases, leaving 10 bases between them. The germline V gene encodes CDR1 SQVTM and CDR2 ANQGSEA.

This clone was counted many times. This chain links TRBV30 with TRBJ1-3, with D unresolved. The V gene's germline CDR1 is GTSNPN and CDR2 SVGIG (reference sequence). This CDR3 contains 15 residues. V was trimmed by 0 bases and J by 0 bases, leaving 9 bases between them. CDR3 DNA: TGTGCCTGGAGTGTCCCCGGTAGCTCTGGAAACACCATATATTTT. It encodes CAWSVPGSSGNTIYF. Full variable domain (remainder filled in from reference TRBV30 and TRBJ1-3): SQTIHQWPATLVQPVGSPLSLECTVEGTSNPNLYWYRQAAGRGLQLLFYSVGIGQISSEVPQNLSASRPQDRQFILSSKKLLLSDSGFYLCAWSVPGSSGNTIYFGEGSWLTVV.

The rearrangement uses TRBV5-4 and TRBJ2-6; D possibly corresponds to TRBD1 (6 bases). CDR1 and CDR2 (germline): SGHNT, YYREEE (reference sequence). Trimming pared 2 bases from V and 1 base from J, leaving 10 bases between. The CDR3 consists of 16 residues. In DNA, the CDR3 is TGTGCCAGCAGCTTTCCCAGGGGATCTGGGGCCAACGTCCTGACTTTC. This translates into CASSFPRGSGANVLTF.